This T cell receptor beta chain appears in the sequencing data of a study of blood T cell repertoires in COVID-19. Study at large: Material from acute and convalescent COVID-19 was sourced from the United States, Italy and Spain. The cDNA or gDNA used as material had been derived from T cells, B-cell-depleted T cells, or PBMCs.

V shed 3 bases, J shed 15 bases, and the junction held 3 bases outside the gene matches. Germline V lookup: CDR1 SGHAT, CDR2 FQNNGV. CDR3 length: 11 amino acids. Authors' processing steps: Researchers report that nucleated cell counts were estimated from reference gene primer amplification. The assay was immunoSEQ multiplex PCR, and TCRdb's table has in-frame clones only and misses some. The DNA was the basis for D and trimming; V, J and clone size are from that table. This sample yields approximately 150,000 clones, of which approximately 80% are seen a single time; about 7.5% belongs to the top ten. This clone was counted between two and nine times.

The source of this sequence is a human donor in a cohort sampled during active COVID-19. The sequenced sample consisted of peripheral blood. The chain couples TRBV11-2 to TRBJ2-1; 9 nucleotides agree with TRBD2. This CDR3 reads CASSLGLALFF. The DNA for the CDR3 is TGTGCCAGCAGCTTGGGACTAGCCTTGTTCTTC.